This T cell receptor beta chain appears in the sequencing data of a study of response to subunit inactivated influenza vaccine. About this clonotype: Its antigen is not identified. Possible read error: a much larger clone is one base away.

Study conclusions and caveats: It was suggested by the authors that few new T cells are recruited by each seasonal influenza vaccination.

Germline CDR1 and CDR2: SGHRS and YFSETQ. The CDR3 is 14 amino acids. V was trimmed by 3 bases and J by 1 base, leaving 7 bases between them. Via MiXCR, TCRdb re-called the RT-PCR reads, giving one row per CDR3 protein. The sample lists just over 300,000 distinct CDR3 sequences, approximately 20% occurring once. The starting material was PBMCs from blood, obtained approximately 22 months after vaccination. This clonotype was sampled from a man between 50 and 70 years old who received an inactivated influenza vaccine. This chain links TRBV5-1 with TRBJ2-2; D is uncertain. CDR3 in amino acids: CASSSDGNTGELFF. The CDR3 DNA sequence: TGCGCCAGCAGCTCGGACGGGAACACCGGGGAGCTGTTTTTT.